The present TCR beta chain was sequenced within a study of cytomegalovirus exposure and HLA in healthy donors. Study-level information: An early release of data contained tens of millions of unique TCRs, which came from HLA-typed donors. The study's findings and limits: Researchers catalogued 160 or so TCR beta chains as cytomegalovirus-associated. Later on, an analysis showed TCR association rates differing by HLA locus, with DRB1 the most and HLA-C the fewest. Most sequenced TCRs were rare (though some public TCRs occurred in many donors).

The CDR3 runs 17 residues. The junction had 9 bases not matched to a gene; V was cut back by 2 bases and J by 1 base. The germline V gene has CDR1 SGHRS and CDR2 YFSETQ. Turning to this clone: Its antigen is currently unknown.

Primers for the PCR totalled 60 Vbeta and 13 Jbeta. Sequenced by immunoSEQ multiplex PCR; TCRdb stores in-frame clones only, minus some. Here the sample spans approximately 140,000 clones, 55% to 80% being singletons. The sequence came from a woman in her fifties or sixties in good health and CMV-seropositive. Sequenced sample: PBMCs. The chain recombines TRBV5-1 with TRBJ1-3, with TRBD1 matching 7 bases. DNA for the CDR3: TGCGCCAGCAGCTTAGAGGGCAACAGGGGTTCTGGAAACACCATATATTTT. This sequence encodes CASSLEGNRGSGNTIYF.